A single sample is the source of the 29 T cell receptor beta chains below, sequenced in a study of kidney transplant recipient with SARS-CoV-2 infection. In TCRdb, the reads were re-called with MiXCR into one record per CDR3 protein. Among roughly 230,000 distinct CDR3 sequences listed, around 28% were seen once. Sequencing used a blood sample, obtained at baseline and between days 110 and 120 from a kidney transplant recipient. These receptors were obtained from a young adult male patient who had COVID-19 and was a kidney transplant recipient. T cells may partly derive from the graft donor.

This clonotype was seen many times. The CDR3 coding sequence is TGTGCCAGCAGCGAAAAAGGTAAGTGCCGAAAGACCTATGGCTACACCTTC. Its translation: CASSEKGKCRKTYGYTF. The chain employs TRBV7-7 and TRBJ1-2; D ambiguous. Germline V gene sequence: CDR1 SSHAT, CDR2 FNYEAQ (reference sequence). The CDR3 is 17 amino acids. V shed 5 bases and J shed 4 bases, with 23 bases lying between them.

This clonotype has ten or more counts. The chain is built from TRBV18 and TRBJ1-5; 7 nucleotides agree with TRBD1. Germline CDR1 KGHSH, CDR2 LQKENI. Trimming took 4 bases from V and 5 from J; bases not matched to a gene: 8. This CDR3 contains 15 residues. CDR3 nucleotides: TGTGCCAGCTCACTCTCCCGGGACAGTTATCAGCCCCAGCATTTT. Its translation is CASSLSRDSYQPQHF.

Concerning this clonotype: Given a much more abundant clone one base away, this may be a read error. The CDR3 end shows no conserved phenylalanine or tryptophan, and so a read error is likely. The CDR3: CASNRVGSGANVLTL. The CDR3 DNA reads as TGTGCCAGCAACAGGGTAGGGTCTGGGGCCAACGTCCTGACTTTA. V usage is TRBV6-5 and J usage is TRBJ2-6; tentative D call: TRBD1 (6 bases). The CDR3 extends over 15 amino acids. CDR1 and CDR2 from the germline V gene are MNHEY and SVGAGI. V was cut by 7 bases and J by 1 base, with 11 bases left in between.

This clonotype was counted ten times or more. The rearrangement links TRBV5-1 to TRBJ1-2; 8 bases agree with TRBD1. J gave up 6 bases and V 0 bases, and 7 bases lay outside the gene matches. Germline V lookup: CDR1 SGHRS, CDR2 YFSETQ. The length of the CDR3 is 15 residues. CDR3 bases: TGCGCCAGCAGCTTGGAAGGGCAGGGGGCTGATGGCTACACCTTC. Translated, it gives CASSLEGQGADGYTF.

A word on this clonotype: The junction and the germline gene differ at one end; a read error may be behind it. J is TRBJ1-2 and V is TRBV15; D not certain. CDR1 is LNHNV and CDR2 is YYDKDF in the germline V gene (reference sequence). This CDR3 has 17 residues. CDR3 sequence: CATSPNIRCGKTYGYTF. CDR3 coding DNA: TGCGCCACCAGCCCGAACATAAGGTGTGGAAAGACCTATGGCTACACCTTC.

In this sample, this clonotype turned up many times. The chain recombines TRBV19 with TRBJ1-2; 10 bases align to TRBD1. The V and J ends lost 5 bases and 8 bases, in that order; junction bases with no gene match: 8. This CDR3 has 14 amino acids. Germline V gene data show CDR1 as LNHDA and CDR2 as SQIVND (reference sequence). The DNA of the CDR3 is TGTGCCAGTAGTGAAGACCGGGACAGGGGCGGCTACACCTTC. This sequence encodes CASSEDRDRGGYTF.

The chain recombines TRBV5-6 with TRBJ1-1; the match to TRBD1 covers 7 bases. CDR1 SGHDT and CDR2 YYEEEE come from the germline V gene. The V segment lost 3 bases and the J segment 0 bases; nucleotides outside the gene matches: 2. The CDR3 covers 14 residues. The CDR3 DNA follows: TGTGCCAGCAGCTGGGGACAGATGAACACTGAAGCTTTCTTT. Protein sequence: CASSWGQMNTEAFF. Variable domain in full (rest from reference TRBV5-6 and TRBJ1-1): DAGVTQSPTHLIKTRGQQVTLRCSPKSGHDTVSWYQQALGQGPQFIFQYYEEEERQRGNFPDRFSGHQFPNYSSELNVNALLLGDSALYLCASSWGQMNTEAFFGQGTRLTVV.

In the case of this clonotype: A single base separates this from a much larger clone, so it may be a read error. CDR3 residues: CASSSPGLTYEQYF. CDR3 nucleotides: TGCGCCAGCAGCTCTCCGGGGCTCACTTACGAGCAGTACTTC. The chain carries TRBV5-1 and TRBJ2-7; D may match TRBD1 or TRBD2 (5 bases each). The germline CDR1 and CDR2 sequences are SGHRS and YFSETQ. Between the trimmed V and J ends, which lost 3 bases and 4 bases, there was a span of 14 bases. The CDR3 runs 14 residues.

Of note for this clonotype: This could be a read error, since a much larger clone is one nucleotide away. The CDR3 DNA reads TGTGCCAGCAGCCAAAGGGGGGCCTACGAGCAGTACTTC. It is translated as CASSQRGAYEQYF. V usage is TRBV3-2 and J usage is TRBJ2-7; no DNA check was done on the table's D call, TRBD1. TRBV3-2 is described as a pseudogene. The CDR3 runs 13 residues.

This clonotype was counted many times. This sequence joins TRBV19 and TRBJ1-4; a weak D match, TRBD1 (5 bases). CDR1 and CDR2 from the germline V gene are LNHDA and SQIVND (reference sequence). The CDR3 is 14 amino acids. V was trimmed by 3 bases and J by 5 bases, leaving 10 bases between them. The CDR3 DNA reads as TGTGCCAGTAGTATGGGGGGGACCAATGAAAAACTGTTTTTT. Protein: CASSMGGTNEKLFF.

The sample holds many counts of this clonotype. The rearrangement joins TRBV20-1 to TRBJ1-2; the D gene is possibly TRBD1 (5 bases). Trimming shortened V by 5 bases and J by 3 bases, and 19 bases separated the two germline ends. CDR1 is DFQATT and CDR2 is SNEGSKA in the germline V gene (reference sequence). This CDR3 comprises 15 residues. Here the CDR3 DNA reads TGCAGTGCTCCCCTAGGGGCAACGGTCGACTATGGCTACACCTTC. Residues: CSAPLGATVDYGYTF.

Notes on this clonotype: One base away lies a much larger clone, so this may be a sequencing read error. CDR3 DNA sequence: TGCGCCAGCAGCTTGGATGGACAGAGGTCTAATGAAAAACTGTTTTTT. Translated: CASSLDGQRSNEKLFF. The V and J genes are TRBV5-1 and TRBJ1-4; D possibly corresponds to TRBD1 (6 bases). The CDR3 spans 16 residues. Trimming removed 0 bases from V and 3 bases from J, with 12 bases in between. In germline, CDR1 is SGHRS, CDR2 YFSETQ.

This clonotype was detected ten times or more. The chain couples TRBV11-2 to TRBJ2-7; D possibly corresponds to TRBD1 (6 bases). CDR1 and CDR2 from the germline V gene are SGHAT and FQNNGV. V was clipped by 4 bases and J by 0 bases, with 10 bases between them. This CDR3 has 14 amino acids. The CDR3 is CASSWGPDSYEQYF. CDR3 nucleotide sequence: TGTGCCAGCAGCTGGGGGCCAGACTCCTACGAGCAGTACTTC.

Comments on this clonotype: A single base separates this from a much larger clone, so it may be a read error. The CDR3 sequence is CASSLAPAYEQYF. Here the CDR3 DNA reads TGTGCCAGCAGCTTGGCCCCAGCTTACGAGCAGTACTTC. V and J are TRBV5-6 and TRBJ2-7; D unclear. V lost 0 bases and J 4 bases, leaving 8 bases between the germline ends. The CDR3 covers 13 residues. Germline V lookup: CDR1 SGHDT, CDR2 YYEEEE.

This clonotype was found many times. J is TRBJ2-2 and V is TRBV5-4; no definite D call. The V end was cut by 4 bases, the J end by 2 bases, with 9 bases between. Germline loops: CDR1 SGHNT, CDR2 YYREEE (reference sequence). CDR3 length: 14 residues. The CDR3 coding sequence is TGTGCCAGCAGCACCAAAGAAAACACCGGGGAGCTGTTTTTT. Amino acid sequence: CASSTKENTGELFF.

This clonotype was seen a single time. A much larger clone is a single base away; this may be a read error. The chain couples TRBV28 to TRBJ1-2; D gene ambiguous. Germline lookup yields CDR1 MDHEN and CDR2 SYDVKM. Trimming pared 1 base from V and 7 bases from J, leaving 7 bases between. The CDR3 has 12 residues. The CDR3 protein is CASSLSGCGYTF. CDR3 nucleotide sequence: TGTGCCAGCAGTTTATCCGGCTGTGGCTACACCTTC.

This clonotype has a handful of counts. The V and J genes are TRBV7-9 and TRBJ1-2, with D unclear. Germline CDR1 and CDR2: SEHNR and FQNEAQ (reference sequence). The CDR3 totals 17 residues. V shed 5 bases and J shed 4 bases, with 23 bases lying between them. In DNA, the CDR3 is TGTGCCAGCAGCATCGCAGGATACCATGGAAAGACCTATGGCTACACCTTC. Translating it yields CASSIAGYHGKTYGYTF.

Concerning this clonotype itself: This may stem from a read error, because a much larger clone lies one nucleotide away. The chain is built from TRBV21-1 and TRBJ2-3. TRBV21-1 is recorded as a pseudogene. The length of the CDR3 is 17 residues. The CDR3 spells CANRIVLATVMQDTQYF. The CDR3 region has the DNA TGTGCCAACAGAATAGTGTTAGCTACAGTCATGCAAGATACGCAGTATTTT.

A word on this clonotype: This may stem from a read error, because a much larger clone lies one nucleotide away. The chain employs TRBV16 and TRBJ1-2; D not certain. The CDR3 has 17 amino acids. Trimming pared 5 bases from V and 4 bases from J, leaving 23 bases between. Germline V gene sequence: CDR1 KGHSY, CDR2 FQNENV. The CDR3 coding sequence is TGTGCCAGCAGCACGGTAAAGGTCGTTAGAAAGGCCTATGGCTACACCTTC. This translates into CASSTVKVVRKAYGYTF.

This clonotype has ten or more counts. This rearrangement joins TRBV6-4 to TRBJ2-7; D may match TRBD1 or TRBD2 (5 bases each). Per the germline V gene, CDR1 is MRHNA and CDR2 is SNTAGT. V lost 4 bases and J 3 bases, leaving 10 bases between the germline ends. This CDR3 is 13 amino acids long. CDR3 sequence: CASSVGPNYEQYF. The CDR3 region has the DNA TGTGCCAGCAGTGTGGGACCGAACTACGAGCAGTACTTC.

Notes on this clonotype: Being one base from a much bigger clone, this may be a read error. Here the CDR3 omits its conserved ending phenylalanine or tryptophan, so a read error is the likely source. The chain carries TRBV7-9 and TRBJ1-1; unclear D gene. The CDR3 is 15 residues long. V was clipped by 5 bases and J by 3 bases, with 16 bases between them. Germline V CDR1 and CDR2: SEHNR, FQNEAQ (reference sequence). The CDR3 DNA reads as TGTGCCAGCAGCGCTGCTTTTGCGGGTGACACTGAAGCTTTCGTT. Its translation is CASSAAFAGDTEAFV.

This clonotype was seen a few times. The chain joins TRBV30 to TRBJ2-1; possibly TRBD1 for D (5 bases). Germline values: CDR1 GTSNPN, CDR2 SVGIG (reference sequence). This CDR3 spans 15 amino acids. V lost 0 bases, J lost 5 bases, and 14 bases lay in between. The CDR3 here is CAWSVRGSTHNEQFF. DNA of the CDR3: TGTGCCTGGAGTGTAAGGGGTAGCACCCACAATGAGCAGTTCTTC. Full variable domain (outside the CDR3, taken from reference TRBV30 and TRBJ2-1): SQTIHQWPATLVQPVGSPLSLECTVEGTSNPNLYWYRQAAGRGLQLLFYSVGIGQISSEVPQNLSASRPQDRQFILSSKKLLLSDSGFYLCAWSVRGSTHNEQFFGPGTRLTVL.

The CDR3 region is CASSPSGGAGETQYF. The DNA for the CDR3 is TGTGCCAGCAGCCCGAGCGGGGGGGCCGGCGAGACCCAGTACTTC. This chain joins TRBV7-2 and TRBJ2-5, with 10 bases fitting TRBD2. V trimming: 5 bases; J trimming: 5 bases; junction bases outside the gene matches: 8. Germline lookup yields CDR1 SGHTA and CDR2 FQGNSA. The CDR3 is 15 residues long.

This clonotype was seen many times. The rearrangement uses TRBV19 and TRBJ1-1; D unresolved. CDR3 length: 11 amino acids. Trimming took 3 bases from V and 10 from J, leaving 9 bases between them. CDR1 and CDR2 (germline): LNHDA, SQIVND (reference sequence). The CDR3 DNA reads TGTGCCAGTAGTATTGCTGGGGTAGCTTTCTTT. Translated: CASSIAGVAFF.

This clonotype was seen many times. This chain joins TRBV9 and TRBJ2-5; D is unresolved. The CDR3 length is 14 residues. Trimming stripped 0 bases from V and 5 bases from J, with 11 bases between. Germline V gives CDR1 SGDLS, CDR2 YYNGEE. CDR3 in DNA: TGTGCCAGCAGCGTAGCGTCCGTTTCGGAGACCCAGTACTTC. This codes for CASSVASVSETQYF.

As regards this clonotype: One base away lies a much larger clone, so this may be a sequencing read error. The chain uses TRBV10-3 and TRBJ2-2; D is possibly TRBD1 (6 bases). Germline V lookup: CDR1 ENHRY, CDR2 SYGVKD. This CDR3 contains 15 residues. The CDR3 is CAISWDNANTGELLF. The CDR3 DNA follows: TGTGCCATCAGTTGGGACAACGCGAACACCGGGGAGCTGCTTTTT.

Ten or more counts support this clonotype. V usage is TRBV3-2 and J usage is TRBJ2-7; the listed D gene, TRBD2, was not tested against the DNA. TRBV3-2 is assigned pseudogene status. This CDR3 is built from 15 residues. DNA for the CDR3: TGTGCCAGCAGCCAAAGTGGGACTAGAAACTACGAGCAGTACTTC. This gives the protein CASSQSGTRNYEQYF.

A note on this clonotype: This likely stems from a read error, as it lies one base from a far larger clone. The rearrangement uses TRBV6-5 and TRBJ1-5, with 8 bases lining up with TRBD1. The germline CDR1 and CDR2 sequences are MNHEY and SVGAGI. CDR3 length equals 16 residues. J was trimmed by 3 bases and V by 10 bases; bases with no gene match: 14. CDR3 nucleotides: TGTGCCATCCGCCCCCGGGACAGGTCGGACAATCAGCCCCAGCATTTT. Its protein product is CAIRPRDRSDNQPQHF.

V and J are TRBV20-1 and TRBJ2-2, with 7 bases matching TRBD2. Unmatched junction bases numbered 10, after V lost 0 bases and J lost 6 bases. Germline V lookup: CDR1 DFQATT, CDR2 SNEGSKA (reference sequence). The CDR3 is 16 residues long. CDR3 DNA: TGCAGTGCTAGAGATCACGGGGGAGGGCCATCCGGGGAGCTGTTTTTT. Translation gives CSARDHGGGPSGELFF.